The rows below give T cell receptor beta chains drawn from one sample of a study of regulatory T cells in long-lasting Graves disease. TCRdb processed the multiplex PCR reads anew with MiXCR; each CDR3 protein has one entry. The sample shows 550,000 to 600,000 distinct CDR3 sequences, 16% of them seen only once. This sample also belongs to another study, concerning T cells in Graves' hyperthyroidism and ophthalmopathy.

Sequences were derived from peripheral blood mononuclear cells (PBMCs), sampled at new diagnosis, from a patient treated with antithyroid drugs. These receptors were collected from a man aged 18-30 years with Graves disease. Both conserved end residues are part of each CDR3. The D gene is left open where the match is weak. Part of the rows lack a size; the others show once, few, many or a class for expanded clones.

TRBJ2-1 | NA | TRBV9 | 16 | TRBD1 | TGTGCCAGCAGCGGCAGGACAGGCTCTACTTTAAATGAGCAGTTCTTC | CASSGRTGSTLNEQFF
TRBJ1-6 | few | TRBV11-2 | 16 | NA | TGTGCCAGCAGCTTGCCCCCTGGGGGCCCACTTTCACCCCTCCACTTT | CASSLPPGGPLSPLHF
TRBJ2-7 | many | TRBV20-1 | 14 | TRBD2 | TGCAGTGCTCTACGGACTAGCGGACCCTACGAGCAGTACTTC | CSALRTSGPYEQYF
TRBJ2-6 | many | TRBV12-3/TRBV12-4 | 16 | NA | TGTGCCAGCAGCGCCCCTGAGGGGACTGGGGCCAACGTCCTGACTTTC | CASSAPEGTGANVLTF
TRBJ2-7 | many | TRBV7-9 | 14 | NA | TGTGCCAGCAGCTTAGATGGCCTCACCTACGAGCAGTACTTC | CASSLDGLTYEQYF
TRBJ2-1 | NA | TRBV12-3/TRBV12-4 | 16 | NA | TGTGCCAGCAGCTCGTGGCAGGGGGGGGGCTACAATGAGCAGTTCTTC | CASSSWQGGGYNEQFF
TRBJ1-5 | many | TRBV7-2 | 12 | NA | TGTGCCAGCAGTTCCTATAATCAGCCCCAGCATTTT | CASSSYNQPQHF
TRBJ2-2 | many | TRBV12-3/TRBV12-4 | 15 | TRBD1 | TGTGCCAGCAGAAACGGACAGGTTGGAACCGGGGAGCTGTTTTTT | CASRNGQVGTGELFF
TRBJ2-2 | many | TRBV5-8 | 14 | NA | TGTGCCAGCAGTTTAGGGGTGCTCACCGGGGAGCTGTTTTTT | CASSLGVLTGELFF
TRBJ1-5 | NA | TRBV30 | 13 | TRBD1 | TGTGCCTGGGGCAGGGGGCGAATTCAGCCCCAGCGTTTT | CAWGRGRIQPQRF
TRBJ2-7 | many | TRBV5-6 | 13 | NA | TGTGCCAGCAGCATTCAGGGCTCCTACGAGCAGTACTTC | CASSIQGSYEQYF
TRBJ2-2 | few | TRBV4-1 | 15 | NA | TGCGCCAGCAGCCATCGTAACGGCGACACCGGGGAGCTGTTTTTT | CASSHRNGDTGELFF
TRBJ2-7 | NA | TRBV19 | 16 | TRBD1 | TGTGCCAGTAGTACAAGCCCGGGACAGCGGATGGGCGAGCAGTACTTC | CASSTSPGQRMGEQYF
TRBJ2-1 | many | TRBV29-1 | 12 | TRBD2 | TGCAGCGCGGGAGGGATCTACAATGAGCAGTTCTTC | CSAGGIYNEQFF
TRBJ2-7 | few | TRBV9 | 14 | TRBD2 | TGTGCCAGCAGCGGTAGCGGGAGGGCCGGGGAGCAGCACTTC | CASSGSGRAGEQHF
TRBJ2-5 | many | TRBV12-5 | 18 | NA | TGTGCTAGTGGTTTGGTACATCTCCGGGGGCGAACCCAAGAGACCCAGTACTTC | CASGLVHLRGRTQETQYF
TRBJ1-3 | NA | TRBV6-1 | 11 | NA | TGTGCCAGCAGTGAAGCTTCAGCGTTGGATTTT | CASSEASALDF
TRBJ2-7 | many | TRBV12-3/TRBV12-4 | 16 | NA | TGTGCCAGCAGTTTAGGCCCCGGAGCGGGCATCAACGAGCAGTACTTC | CASSLGPGAGINEQYF
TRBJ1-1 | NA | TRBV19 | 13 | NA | TGTGCCAGTAGTATGTCGGGGGGCGCCGAAGCTTTCTTT | CASSMSGGAEAFF
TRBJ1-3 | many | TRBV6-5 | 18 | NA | TGTGCCAGCAGTTACTCGTTGGGACTCACGGACTCTGGAAACACCATATATTTT | CASSYSLGLTDSGNTIYF
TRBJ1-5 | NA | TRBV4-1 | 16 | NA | TGCGCCAGCAGCCAACGTACCGATATAGGCAATCAGCCCCAGCATTTT | CASSQRTDIGNQPQHF
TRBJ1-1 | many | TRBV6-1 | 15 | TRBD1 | TGTGCCAGCAGAGTATCCGGGACAGCAAACACTGAAGCTTTCTTT | CASRVSGTANTEAFF
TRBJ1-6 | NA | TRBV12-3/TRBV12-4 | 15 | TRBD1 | TGTGCCAGCAGTTTAACAGCAGGGGGTATTTCACCCCTCCACTTT | CASSLTAGGISPLHF
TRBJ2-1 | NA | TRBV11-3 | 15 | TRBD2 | TGTGCCAGCAGCTTTGACGGCGGGAGGTTGAATGAGCAGTTCTTC | CASSFDGGRLNEQFF
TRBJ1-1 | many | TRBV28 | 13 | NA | TGTGCCAGCAGTGGGCCAGGTAACACTGAAGCTTTCTTT | CASSGPGNTEAFF
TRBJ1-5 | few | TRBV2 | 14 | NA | TGTGCCAGCAGTGAATTGGGGGTAGAGTTGCCCCAGCATTTT | CASSELGVELPQHF
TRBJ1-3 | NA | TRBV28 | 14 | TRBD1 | TGTGCCAGCATTCTACAGGGGGCTGGAAACACCATATATTTT | CASILQGAGNTIYF
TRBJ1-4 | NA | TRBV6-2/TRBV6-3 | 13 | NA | TGTGCCAGCAGTTTTTGGGTTCAAGAAAAACTGTTTTTT | CASSFWVQEKLFF
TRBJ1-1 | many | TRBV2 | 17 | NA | TGTGCCAGCAGTGTTTTTTATACCAGGCAGCATAACTTAGAAGCTTTCTTT | CASSVFYTRQHNLEAFF
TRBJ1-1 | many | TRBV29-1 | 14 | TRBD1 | TGCAGCGTTGACGGGGGACAGGGGTTCTCTGAAGCTTTCTTT | CSVDGGQGFSEAFF
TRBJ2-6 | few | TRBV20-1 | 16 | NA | TGCAGTGCTAGGCGGCCAGGACCCTCTGGGGCCAACGTCCTGACTTTC | CSARRPGPSGANVLTF